Listed here are 25 T cell receptor beta chains from one sample, sequenced in a study of cytomegalovirus exposure and HLA in healthy donors. Researchers ran the PCR with 60 Vbeta and 13 Jbeta primers. TCRdb keeps only in-frame clones here, not all; method: immunoSEQ multiplex PCR. Among 65,000 to 70,000 clones listed, 85% to 90% were seen once. The sequencing input was PBMCs. The source is a young woman in good health and CMV-seropositive.

In nucleotides, the CDR3 is TGCGCCAGCAGCTCTCAGGGAAAGCTCACTGAAGCTTTCTTT. Translated, it gives CASSSQGKLTEAFF. The chain employs TRBV5-1 and TRBJ1-1; possible D gene TRBD1, 5 bases. CDR1 and CDR2 (germline): SGHRS, YFSETQ. CDR3 length: 14 amino acids. With 3 bases removed from V and 4 bases from J, the gap between germline ends came to 13 bases.

The gene calls are TRBV18 and TRBJ1-3; TRBD1 agrees at 7 bases. The trim removed 3 bases at V and 0 bases at J, leaving 2 bases unmatched. The CDR3 length is 15 residues. CDR1 is KGHSH and CDR2 is LQKENI in the germline V gene. CDR3 nucleotides: TGTGCCAGCTCACCCGGGACAGCCTCTGGAAACACCATATATTTT. This gives the protein CASSPGTASGNTIYF.

This sequence joins TRBV6-1 and TRBJ2-1; 7 nucleotides match TRBD2. Trimming at V came to 8 bases and at J to 0 bases, leaving 7 bases not matched to a gene. Per the germline V gene, CDR1 is MNHNS and CDR2 is SASEGT. The CDR3 is 15 residues long. CDR3: CASSPGGSSYNEQFF. CDR3 DNA: TGTGCCAGCTCACCCGGGGGGAGCTCCTACAATGAGCAGTTCTTC.

The chain recombines TRBV18 with TRBJ2-5; D might be TRBD2 (6 bases). Germline loops: CDR1 KGHSH, CDR2 LQKENI. V lost 3 bases and J 2 bases, leaving 10 bases between the germline ends. The CDR3 has 14 residues. The CDR3 loop is CASSPLADQETQYF. The CDR3 DNA follows: TGTGCCAGCTCACCTTTAGCGGATCAAGAGACCCAGTACTTC.

The chain joins TRBV28 to TRBJ2-3; 9 bases map to TRBD2. V dropped 4 bases and J dropped 3; count of bases not matched to a gene: 8. This CDR3 has 16 amino acids. Per the germline V gene, CDR1 is MDHEN and CDR2 is SYDVKM. CDR3 sequence reads: CASSYGRLAGTDTQYF. In DNA, the CDR3 is TGTGCCAGCAGTTATGGCCGGCTAGCGGGAACAGATACGCAGTATTTT.

The chain couples TRBV5-6 to TRBJ2-5; 7 nucleotides match TRBD2. With V trimmed by 9 bases and J by 1 base, 12 bases remained unmatched. This CDR3 contains 15 residues. Germline CDR1 reads SGHDT; CDR2 reads YYEEEE. CDR3 nucleotide sequence: TGTGCCACCGGTGGTGCGGGAGCGACCCAAGAGACCCAGTACTTC. Its protein is CATGGAGATQETQYF.

The CDR3 is CASHGQGTYEQYF. The CDR3 DNA reads TGTGCCAGCCACGGACAGGGGACTTACGAGCAGTACTTC. The chain employs TRBV25-1 and TRBJ2-7, with TRBD1 matching 9 bases. This CDR3 comprises 13 residues. Trimming cost V 8 bases and J 4 bases; bases outside gene matches: 6. Germline values: CDR1 MGHDK, CDR2 SYGVNS.

This chain links TRBV30 with TRBJ1-1; tentatively, D is TRBD1 (5 bases). CDR1 and CDR2 (germline): GTSNPN, SVGIG (reference sequence). Trimming left V 7 bases short and J 0 bases short, with 18 bases between. This CDR3 is 15 amino acids long. CDR3 DNA sequence: TGTGCCTTCCTCTGGGGGGAACCCATGAACACTGAAGCTTTCTTT. It translates to CAFLWGEPMNTEAFF.

The chain is built from TRBV11-2 and TRBJ2-7; a possible D gene is TRBD1 (6 bases). The CDR3 has 15 amino acids. With 5 bases removed from V and 0 bases from J, the gap between germline ends came to 14 bases. CDR1 is SGHAT and CDR2 is FQNNGV in the germline V gene. The CDR3: CASSPVQGSSYEQYF. Here the CDR3 DNA reads TGTGCCAGCAGCCCCGTCCAGGGGAGCTCCTACGAGCAGTACTTC.

This chain connects TRBV6-5 to TRBJ1-1; D might be TRBD1 (6 bases). CDR3 length: 15 residues. The V gene lost 2 bases and the J gene lost 5 bases, with 15 bases spanning the gap. Germline V gene data show CDR1 as MNHEY and CDR2 as SVGAGI. CDR3 nucleotides: TGTGCCAGCAGTTACAGTCGGGGGGCGTCGACTGAAGCTTTCTTT. This gives the protein CASSYSRGASTEAFF.

A few counts support this clone. The chain links TRBV11-2 to TRBJ2-5; TRBD2 might be the D (6 bases). V was shortened by 5 bases and J by 4 bases, with 17 bases between the two germline ends. Germline-derived CDR1 and CDR2 are SGHAT and FQNNGV. This CDR3 contains 15 residues. CDR3 sequence (DNA): TGTGCCAGCAGCGCAGCTGGCGGGGTAGGAGAGACCCAGTACTTC. It codes for CASSAAGGVGETQYF.

The V and J genes are TRBV9 and TRBJ2-2; TRBD2 matches 14 bases. The CDR3 is 17 amino acids. CDR1 is SGDLS, CDR2 YYNGEE, per germline. V was pared by 4 bases and J by 6 bases, with 8 bases of the junction left unmatched. The CDR3 is CASSFEGTSGSAGELFF. The CDR3 region has the DNA TGTGCCAGCAGCTTCGAGGGGACTAGCGGGAGTGCCGGGGAGCTGTTTTTT.

The chain links TRBV4-1 to TRBJ2-5, with TRBD1 matching 7 bases. The CDR3 is 17 residues long. V shed 1 base and J 5 bases; nucleotides not matched to a gene: 13. Germline values: CDR1 MGHRA, CDR2 YSYEKL. In DNA, the CDR3 is TGCGCCAGCAGCCAAGCGGCACTGACAGGGCTAGGGGAGACCCAGTACTTC. Protein sequence: CASSQAALTGLGETQYF.

The rearrangement joins TRBV14 to TRBJ1-2; D may be TRBD1 (5 bases). Trimming took off 4 bases at V and 3 bases at J, with 18 bases between the two ends. CDR3 length: 16 amino acids. CDR1 and CDR2 (germline): SGHDN, FVKESK. In nucleotides, the CDR3 is TGTGCCAGCAGCCTAGCCCGCGGCAGGGCTTACTATGGCTACACCTTC. It codes for CASSLARGRAYYGYTF. Based on the CDR3 plus reference TRBV14 and TRBJ1-2, the full variable domain is EAGVTQFPSHSVIEKGQTVTLRCDPISGHDNLYWYRRVMGKEIKFLLHFVKESKQDESGMPNNRFLAERTGGTYSTLKVQPAELEDSGVYFCASSLARGRAYYGYTFGSGTRLTVV.

The chain couples TRBV7-9 to TRBJ2-7, with D perhaps matching TRBD2 (5 bases). Germline CDR1 and CDR2: SEHNR and FQNEAQ (reference sequence). This CDR3 comprises 17 residues. V lost 5 bases to trimming and J lost 4 bases, with 24 bases between them. The CDR3 bases are TGTGCCAGCAGCCCCCGTTTTGGAGGCCTCGATCGTTACGAGCAGTACTTC. Amino acids: CASSPRFGGLDRYEQYF.

The chain has TRBV7-9 and TRBJ2-1, with 11 bases that match TRBD1. Germline CDR1 and CDR2: SEHNR and FQNEAQ (reference sequence). Trimming cost V 1 base and J 7 bases; bases outside gene matches: 3. The CDR3 sequence is 15 residues long. The CDR3 DNA sequence: TGTGCCAGCAGCTTAGTCCGGGACAGGGGGAATGAGCAGTTCTTC. Translation gives CASSLVRDRGNEQFF.

The J gene is TRBJ1-2, the V gene TRBV30; D perhaps matches TRBD1 (6 bases). The CDR3 is 17 residues long. The V gene's germline CDR1 is GTSNPN and CDR2 SVGIG (reference sequence). Trimming removed 0 bases at V and 6 bases at J, with 23 bases between. CDR3 DNA sequence: TGTGCCTGGAGTGTAATGGGGGCAGGGGCGAGGGGAAATGGCTACACCTTC. Translating it yields CAWSVMGAGARGNGYTF.

This chain's CDR3 is CASSMVRVYSGNTIYF. The CDR3, as DNA: TGTGCCAGTAGTATGGTGAGGGTATACTCTGGAAACACCATATATTTT. The chain links TRBV19 to TRBJ1-3, with no clear D. V shed 3 bases and J shed 0 bases, with 12 bases lying between them. Germline V gene sequence: CDR1 LNHDA, CDR2 SQIVND (reference sequence). This CDR3 contains 16 residues.

The V gene is TRBV28, the J gene TRBJ1-1; D possibly corresponds to TRBD1 (6 bases). The CDR3 runs 12 residues. The germline V gene has CDR1 MDHEN and CDR2 SYDVKM. V was clipped by 6 bases and J by 6 bases, with 11 bases between them. This CDR3 is CASSRDNPEAFF. The CDR3 coding sequence is TGTGCCAGCAGCCGGGACAACCCTGAAGCTTTCTTT.

The genes are TRBV18 and TRBJ1-2; 7 bases align to TRBD1. The CDR3 loop spans 14 amino acids. V shed 4 bases and J 6 bases; nucleotides not matched to a gene: 8. The germline V gene encodes CDR1 KGHSH and CDR2 LQKENI. The CDR3, as DNA: TGTGCCAGCTCACAGCGCACAGGGGTTGATGGCTACACCTTC. Protein product: CASSQRTGVDGYTF.

The genes are TRBV5-1 and TRBJ1-1; TRBD1 is a possible D gene (5 bases). This CDR3 has 15 residues. Germline V gene lookup returns CDR1 SGHRS and CDR2 YFSETQ. V dropped 4 bases and J dropped 1 base, with 14 bases sitting between them. CDR3 protein: CASSPPGLRNTEAFF. In nucleotides, the CDR3 is TGCGCCAGCAGCCCACCGGGACTTAGGAACACTGAAGCTTTCTTT.

The chain employs TRBV27 and TRBJ2-1, with no clear D. There are 15 residues in the CDR3. Trimming shortened V by 5 bases and J by 2 bases, and 13 bases separated the two germline ends. Germline values: CDR1 MNHEY, CDR2 SMNVEV (reference sequence). CDR3 residues: CASSLTTRAYNEQFF. DNA for the CDR3: TGTGCCAGCAGTCTGACCACTCGGGCCTACAATGAGCAGTTCTTC.

V and J are TRBV11-2 and TRBJ2-5, with TRBD2 identical over 8 bases. The DNA end lines up better with TRBJ2-7; the J call may be wrong. Germline V lookup: CDR1 SGHAT, CDR2 FQNNGV. The CDR3 is 18 amino acids. DNA of the CDR3: TGTGCCAGCAGCTTATGGCCCCGCGGGAGCGGGAGTCTCTACGAGCAGTACTTC. Amino acids: CASSLWPRGSGSLYEQYF.

This clone has a single count. The V and J genes are TRBV9 and TRBJ2-7; the D gene is possibly TRBD1 (6 bases). V dropped 0 bases and J dropped 1 base, with 8 bases sitting between them. The CDR3 sequence is 14 residues long. Germline V gene data show CDR1 as SGDLS and CDR2 as YYNGEE. CDR3 sequence reads: CASSVGGHSYEQYF. CDR3 nucleotides: TGTGCCAGCAGCGTAGGGGGGCATTCCTACGAGCAGTACTTC.

The rearrangement joins TRBV6-1 to TRBJ2-3, with 7 bases fitting TRBD1. The germline gives CDR1 MNHNS, CDR2 SASEGT. The CDR3 sequence is 12 residues long. V lost 6 bases to trimming and J lost 10 bases; unmatched junction nucleotides: 7. CDR3 protein: CASRQGWYAQYF. CDR3 nucleotides: TGTGCCAGCAGACAGGGGTGGTATGCGCAGTATTTT.